The 7 T cell receptor beta chains presented below share a single source sample, sequenced in a study of T cell responses to AZD1222 COVID-19 vaccine. Profiling relied on immunoSEQ multiplex PCR, and the TCRdb table lists in-frame clones only, not all of them. Found here are roughly 100,000 clones, just over 90% of them singletons; the top ten hold around 8.3%. The starting material was peripheral blood, obtained 28 days after the second AZD1222 dose. Every receptor here comes from an adult who received the AZD1222 COVID-19 vaccine.

The V and J genes are TRBV3-1 (or the pseudogene TRBV3-2) and TRBJ1-3; possible D gene TRBD1, 5 bases. Trimming removed 0 bases from V and 3 bases from J, with 12 bases in between. Germline V gene data show CDR1 as LGHDT and CDR2 as YNNKEL (reference sequence). The CDR3 totals 16 residues. CDR3 DNA sequence: TGTGCCAGCAGCCAAGATCCGGCAGGGATTGGAAACACCATATATTTT. It yields the protein CASSQDPAGIGNTIYF.

The chain uses TRBV10-3 and TRBJ2-7, with D tentatively TRBD2 (5 bases). The CDR3 consists of 14 residues. Germline V gene lookup returns CDR1 ENHRY and CDR2 SYGVKD. Trimming pared 6 bases from V and 5 bases from J, leaving 17 bases between. CDR3 bases: TGTGCCATCAGGCCCGGGATGCATAGCGACGAGCAGTACTTC. Translated: CAIRPGMHSDEQYF.

This chain connects TRBV6-2 or TRBV6-3 to TRBJ2-1, with 15 bases that match TRBD2. V was pared by 6 bases and J by 0 bases, with 18 bases of the junction left unmatched. The length of the CDR3 is 22 residues. Germline V lookup: CDR1 MNHEY, CDR2 SVGEGT. The CDR3 DNA is TGTGCCAGCAGACCTGGGACTAGCGGGGGGATGGAGGGATCTAGCTCCTACAATGAGCAGTTCTTC. Protein sequence: CASRPGTSGGMEGSSSYNEQFF.

V is TRBV5-6 and J is TRBJ2-7, with 9 bases identical to TRBD1. The ends lost 2 bases at V and 4 bases at J; junction bases unmatched: 4. The CDR3 extends over 14 amino acids. The V gene's germline CDR1 is SGHDT and CDR2 YYEEEE. This CDR3 is CASSLGQGRYEQYF. The CDR3 bases are TGTGCCAGCAGCTTAGGACAGGGGAGATACGAGCAGTACTTC.

The chain uses TRBV4-1 and TRBJ2-1; 8 positions agree with TRBD2. CDR3 length equals 15 residues. The J segment lost 7 bases and the V segment lost 1 base, leaving 6 bases of the junction unmatched. Germline CDR1 MGHRA, CDR2 YSYEKL. CDR3 in DNA: TGCGCCAGCAGCCAAGGGTCAGCGGGAGTGAATGAGCAGTTCTTC. Translating it yields CASSQGSAGVNEQFF.

The V and J genes are TRBV27 and TRBJ1-2; D call uncertain. The CDR3 has 14 amino acids. The germline gives CDR1 MNHEY, CDR2 SMNVEV (reference sequence). The V gene lost 2 bases and the J gene lost 3 bases, with 10 bases spanning the gap. The CDR3 spells CASSLKRTDYGYTF. For the CDR3, the DNA is TGTGCCAGCAGTTTAAAACGGACGGACTATGGCTACACCTTC.

The chain has TRBV10-3 and TRBJ1-3; D uncertain. The CDR3 contains 16 residues. Trimming took 3 bases from V and 0 from J, leaving 12 bases between them. Per the germline V gene, CDR1 is ENHRY and CDR2 is SYGVKD. CDR3 sequence (DNA): TGTGCCATCAGTGATGGACGGCACAACTCTGGAAACACCATATATTTT. Amino acid sequence: CAISDGRHNSGNTIYF.